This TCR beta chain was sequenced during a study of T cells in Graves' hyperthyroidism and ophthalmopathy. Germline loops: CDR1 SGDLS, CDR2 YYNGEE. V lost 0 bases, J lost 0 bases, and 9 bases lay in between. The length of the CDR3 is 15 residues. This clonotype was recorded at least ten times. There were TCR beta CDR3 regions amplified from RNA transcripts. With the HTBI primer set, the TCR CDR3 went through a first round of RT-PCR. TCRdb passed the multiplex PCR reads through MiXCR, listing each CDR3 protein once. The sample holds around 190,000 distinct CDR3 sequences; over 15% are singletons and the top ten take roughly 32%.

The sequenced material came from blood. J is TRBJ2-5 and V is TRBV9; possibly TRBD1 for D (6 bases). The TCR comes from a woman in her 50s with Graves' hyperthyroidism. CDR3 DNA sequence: TGTGCCAGCAGCGTAGGAAGGGGGTACCAAGAGACCCAGTACTTC. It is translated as CASSVGRGYQETQYF.